This T cell receptor (beta chain) was sequenced in a study of blood T cell repertoires in COVID-19. In the study overall: Spain, Italy and the United States supplied samples that represented acute and convalescent COVID-19. Sources were T cells, B-cell-depleted T cells, or PBMCs; the material itself was cDNA or gDNA.

How the authors handled the data: For nucleated cells, counts were estimated from reference gene primer amplification. This table comes from immunoSEQ multiplex PCR, and its TCRdb copy is limited to in-frame clones, with some not included. The V and J calls and clone size were taken over from that table, and D and trimming were inferred from the DNA. The sample contains around 210,000 clones, approximately 80% of which appear only once. Trimming removed 4 bases at V and 2 bases at J, with 13 bases between. This CDR3 spans 15 amino acids. The sequence came from a man aged 55 to 70 with COVID-19, enrolled during active disease. The chain is built from TRBV5-3 and TRBJ2-1; tentatively, D is TRBD1 (6 bases). TRBV5-3 is reported as an ORF; its role is uncertain. The sequenced sample was peripheral blood. The chain's CDR3 is CARSGRQVPYNEQFF. As DNA, the CDR3 is TGTGCCAGAAGCGGTAGACAGGTTCCCTACAATGAGCAGTTCTTC.